The 13 T cell receptor beta chains below were found in one sample sequenced in a study of control samples from healthy donors and cancer patients. Only in-frame clones appear in the TCRdb table, and some are missing; sequencing was by immunoSEQ multiplex PCR. The table records some 97,000 clones, roughly 87% of them present only once. Input material: blood. The origin of the receptors is a woman in her 50s in good health.

This rearrangement joins TRBV7-9 to TRBJ2-7; 7 bases are shared with TRBD1. This CDR3 is built from 13 residues. Looked up from germline, CDR1 is SEHNR and CDR2 is FQNEAQ (reference sequence). V lost 3 bases to trimming and J lost 6 bases; unmatched junction nucleotides: 5. The CDR3 loop is CASSLVEGAEQYF. Here the CDR3 DNA reads TGTGCCAGCAGCTTGGTCGAGGGGGCCGAGCAGTACTTC.

The CDR3 spells CASSWTDEQYF. The CDR3 nucleotides read TGTGCCAGCAGCTGGACGGACGAGCAGTACTTC. The V gene is TRBV3-1 (or the pseudogene TRBV3-2), the J gene TRBJ2-7; the D is unclear. V was trimmed by 5 bases and J by 5 bases, leaving 7 bases between them. Germline V gene lookup returns CDR1 LGHDT and CDR2 YNNKEL (reference sequence). The CDR3 has 11 amino acids.

V is TRBV18 and J is TRBJ1-4; D remains unclear. Germline lookup yields CDR1 KGHSH and CDR2 LQKENI. With 2 bases removed from V and 6 bases from J, the gap between germline ends came to 1 base. The CDR3 covers 11 residues. Here the CDR3 DNA reads TGTGCCAGCTCACCATATGAAAAACTGTTTTTT. It encodes CASSPYEKLFF.

The genes are TRBV10-1 and TRBJ2-3; the D is unclear. This CDR3 comprises 12 residues. Germline V lookup: CDR1 WNHNN, CDR2 SYGVQD (reference sequence). Trimming pared 3 bases from V and 4 bases from J, leaving 5 bases between. CDR3 sequence: CASSDVADTQYF. The CDR3 nucleotides read TGCGCCAGCAGTGATGTAGCAGATACGCAGTATTTT.

The J gene is TRBJ2-3, the V gene TRBV18; TRBD2 aligns across 10 bases. Per the germline V gene, CDR1 is KGHSH and CDR2 is LQKENI. The junction had 1 base not matched to a gene; V was cut back by 2 bases and J by 5 bases. The CDR3 is 14 amino acids. The CDR3 here is CASSPGLAVDTQYF. DNA of the CDR3: TGTGCCAGCTCACCAGGACTAGCGGTAGATACGCAGTATTTT.

This clone was seen a single time. The rearrangement links TRBV6-4 to TRBJ2-3, with 8 bases that match TRBD1. Trimming removed 8 bases from V and 1 base from J; junction bases left unmatched: 8. CDR1 is MRHNA, CDR2 SNTAGT, per germline. The CDR3 sequence is 15 residues long. Here the CDR3 reads CASGDPGQGTDTQYF. CDR3 in DNA: TGTGCCAGCGGGGATCCGGGACAGGGCACAGATACGCAGTATTTT.

The V and J genes are TRBV7-3 and TRBJ2-3; the match to TRBD2 covers 9 bases. Losses at the gene ends were 3 bases for V and 1 base for J; bases not matched to a gene: 8. The CDR3 length is 17 residues. From germline, CDR1 is SGHTA and CDR2 FQGTGA. The CDR3 coding sequence is TGTGCCAGCAGCTTCCTCCCAGCGGGAGGCCGCACAGATACGCAGTATTTT. Its translation: CASSFLPAGGRTDTQYF.

This clone turned up a few times. The V call is TRBV5-8, the J call TRBJ1-5; 7 nucleotides agree with TRBD1. Germline-derived CDR1 and CDR2 are SGHTS and YDEGEE. The CDR3 is made up of 16 amino acids. The junction had 7 bases not matched to a gene; V was cut back by 4 bases and J by 0 bases. CDR3 DNA: TGTGCCAGCAGCCCGTGGGACAGCCGTAGCAATCAGCCCCAGCATTTT. Its protein is CASSPWDSRSNQPQHF.

As to this clone: Other DNA sequences of this sample code for an identical CDR3. The V and J genes are TRBV11-2 and TRBJ2-7; D may be TRBD2 (6 bases). The CDR3 contains 14 residues. Germline V gives CDR1 SGHAT, CDR2 FQNNGV. Trimming took 0 bases from V and 4 from J, leaving 10 bases between them. In DNA form, the CDR3 reads TGTGCCAGCAGCTTAGATCGGGGGACGTACGAGCAGTACTTC. Encoded protein: CASSLDRGTYEQYF.

The genes are TRBV6-1 and TRBJ1-1; weak D call: TRBD1 (6 bases). The CDR3 loop spans 14 amino acids. Trimming took off 3 bases at V and 5 bases at J, with 13 bases between the two ends. Germline CDR1 reads MNHNS; CDR2 reads SASEGT. CDR3 nucleotides: TGTGCCAGCAGTGACAGGGGTGGGGAGACTGAAGCTTTCTTT. Its protein product is CASSDRGGETEAFF.

V and J are TRBV5-6 and TRBJ2-7; 7 nucleotides agree with TRBD2. This CDR3 region has 14 residues. After removal of 7 bases from V and 4 bases from J, the junction contained 11 bases not matched to a gene. Germline V gives CDR1 SGHDT, CDR2 YYEEEE. The CDR3 is CASFCGEGKYEQYV. Here the CDR3 DNA reads TGTGCCAGCTTCTGCGGGGAGGGTAAGTACGAGCAGTACGTC.

V and J are TRBV6-6 and TRBJ2-7; the match to TRBD2 covers 7 bases. Trimming took 8 bases from V and 5 from J; bases not matched to a gene: 9. The CDR3 sequence is 13 residues long. In germline, CDR1 is MNHNY, CDR2 SVGAGI (reference sequence). The CDR3 region has the DNA TGTGCCAGCCAGGCGGGAGAAGGCAACGAGCAGTACGTC. Translating it yields CASQAGEGNEQYV.

The chain uses TRBV7-6 and TRBJ2-5; D possibly uses TRBD1 or TRBD2 (5 bases each). Germline assignment: CDR1 SGHVS and CDR2 FNYEAQ. This CDR3 spans 18 amino acids. V was pared by 6 bases and J by 2 bases, with 25 bases between. CDR3 nucleotides: TGTGCCAGCAGGCGACAAGGAATGGGCAGGGAGAGTCAAGAGACCCAGTACTTC. Its translation: CASRRQGMGRESQETQYF. Full variable domain (rest looked up from reference TRBV7-6 and TRBJ2-5): GAGVSQSPRYKVTKRGQDVALRCDPISGHVSLYWYRQALGQGPEFLTYFNYEAQQDKSGLPNDRFSAERPEGSISTLTIQRTEQRDSAMYRCASRRQGMGRESQETQYFGPGTRLLVL.